This T cell receptor (beta chain) was captured in a study of T-cell reconstitution after alpha-beta-depleted transplantation in children. Findings and caveats of the study: Among T cells one year after transplant, newly produced cells accounted for most counts and diversity.

Molecular barcoding with unique molecular identifiers was used for the TCRbeta library. MiXCR was run by TCRdb on the PCR reads, yielding one entry per CDR3 protein. This table holds hundreds of thousands of distinct CDR3 sequences, 10% found once. This clonotype was seen at least ten times. Its specificity is not known. The germline V gene has CDR1 MGHRA and CDR2 YSYEKL. The trim removed 7 bases at V and 3 bases at J, leaving 12 bases unmatched. The CDR3 contains 16 residues. The clonotype was recovered from a boy younger than two with acute myeloid leukemia, due to receive a stem cell transplant. Sequences were derived from PBMCs, sampled before TCRalphabeta/CD19-depleted stem cell transplant. The genes are TRBV4-1 and TRBJ2-3, with TRBD2 matching over 8 bases. CDR3 nucleotide sequence: TGCGCCAGCATCCACGGGAGGGGCAGGGGAACAGATACGCAGTATTTT. Its translation: CASIHGRGRGTDTQYF.